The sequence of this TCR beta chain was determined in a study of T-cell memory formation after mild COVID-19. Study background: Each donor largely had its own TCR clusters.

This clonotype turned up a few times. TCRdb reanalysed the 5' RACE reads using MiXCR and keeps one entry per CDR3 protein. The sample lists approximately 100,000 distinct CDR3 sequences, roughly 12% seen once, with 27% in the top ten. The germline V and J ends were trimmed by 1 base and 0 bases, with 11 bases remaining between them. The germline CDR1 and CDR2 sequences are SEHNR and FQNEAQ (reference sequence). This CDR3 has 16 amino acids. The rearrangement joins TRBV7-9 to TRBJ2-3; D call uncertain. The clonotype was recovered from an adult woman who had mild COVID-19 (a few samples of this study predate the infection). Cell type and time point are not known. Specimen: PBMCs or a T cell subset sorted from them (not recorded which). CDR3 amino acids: CASSLDLVSSTDTQYF. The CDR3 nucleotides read TGTGCCAGCAGCTTAGATCTGGTCTCTAGCACAGATACGCAGTATTTT.